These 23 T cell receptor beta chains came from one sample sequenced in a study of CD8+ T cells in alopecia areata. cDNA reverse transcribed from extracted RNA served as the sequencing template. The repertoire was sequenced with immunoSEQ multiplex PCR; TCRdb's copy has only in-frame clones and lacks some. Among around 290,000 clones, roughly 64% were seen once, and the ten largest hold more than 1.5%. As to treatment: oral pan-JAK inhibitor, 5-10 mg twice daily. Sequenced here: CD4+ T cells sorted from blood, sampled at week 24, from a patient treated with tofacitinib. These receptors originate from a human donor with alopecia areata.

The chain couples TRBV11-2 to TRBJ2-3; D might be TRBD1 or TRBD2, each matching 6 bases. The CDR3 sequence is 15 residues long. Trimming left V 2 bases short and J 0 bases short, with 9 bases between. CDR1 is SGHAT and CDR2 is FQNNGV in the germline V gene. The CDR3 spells CASSLRGDSTDTQYF. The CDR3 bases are TGTGCCAGCAGCTTAAGGGGGGATAGCACAGATACGCAGTATTTT. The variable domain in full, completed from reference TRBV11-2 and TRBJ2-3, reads EAGVAQSPRYKIIEKRQSVAFWCNPISGHATLYWYQQILGQGPKLLIQFQNNGVVDDSQLPKDRFSAERLKGVDSTLKIQPAKLEDSAVYLCASSLRGDSTDTQYFGPGTRLTVL.

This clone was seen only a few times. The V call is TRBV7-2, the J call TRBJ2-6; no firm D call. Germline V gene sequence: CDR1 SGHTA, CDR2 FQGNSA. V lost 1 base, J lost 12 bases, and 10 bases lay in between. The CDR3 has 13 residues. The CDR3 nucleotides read TGTGCCAGCAGCTTAGGCGGTGAAGTCGTCCTGACTTTC. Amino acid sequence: CASSLGGEVVLTF.

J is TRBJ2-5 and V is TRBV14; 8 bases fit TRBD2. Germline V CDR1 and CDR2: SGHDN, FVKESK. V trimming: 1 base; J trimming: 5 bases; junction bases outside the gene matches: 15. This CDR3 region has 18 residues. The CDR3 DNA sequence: TGTGCCAGCAGCCAAGGGACTAGCTCTGATATCGGATTGGAGACCCAGTACTTC. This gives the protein CASSQGTSSDIGLETQYF.

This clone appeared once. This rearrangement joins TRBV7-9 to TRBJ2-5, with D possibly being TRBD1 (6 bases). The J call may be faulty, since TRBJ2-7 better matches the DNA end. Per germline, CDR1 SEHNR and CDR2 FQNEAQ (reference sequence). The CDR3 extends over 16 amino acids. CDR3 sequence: CASSAIDRRSSYEQYF. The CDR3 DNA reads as TGTGCCAGCAGTGCGATAGACAGGCGAAGCTCCTACGAGCAGTACTTC.

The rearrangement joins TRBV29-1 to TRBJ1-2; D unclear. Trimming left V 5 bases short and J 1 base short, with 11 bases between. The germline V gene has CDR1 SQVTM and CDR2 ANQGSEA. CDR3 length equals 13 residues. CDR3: CSVRLRFNYGYTF. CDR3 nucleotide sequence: TGCAGCGTTCGACTCAGGTTTAACTATGGCTACACCTTC.

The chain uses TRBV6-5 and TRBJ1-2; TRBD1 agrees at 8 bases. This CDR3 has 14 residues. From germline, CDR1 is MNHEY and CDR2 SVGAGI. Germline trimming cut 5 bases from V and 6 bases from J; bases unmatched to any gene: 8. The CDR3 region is CASSPGQGIHGYTF. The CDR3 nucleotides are TGTGCCAGCAGTCCCGGACAGGGTATACATGGCTACACCTTC.

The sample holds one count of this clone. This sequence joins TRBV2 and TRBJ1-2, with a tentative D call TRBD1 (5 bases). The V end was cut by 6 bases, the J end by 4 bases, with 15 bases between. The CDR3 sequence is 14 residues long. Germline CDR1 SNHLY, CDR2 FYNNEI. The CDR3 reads CASSLIPTVYGYTF. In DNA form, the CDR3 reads TGTGCCAGCAGCCTAATCCCGACAGTCTATGGCTACACCTTC.

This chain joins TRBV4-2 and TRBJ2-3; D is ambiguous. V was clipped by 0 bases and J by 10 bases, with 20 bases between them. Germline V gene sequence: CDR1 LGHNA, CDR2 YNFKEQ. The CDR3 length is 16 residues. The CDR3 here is CASSQERMGSSRAQYF. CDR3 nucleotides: TGTGCCAGCAGCCAAGAAAGGATGGGCTCTTCCCGCGCGCAGTATTTT.

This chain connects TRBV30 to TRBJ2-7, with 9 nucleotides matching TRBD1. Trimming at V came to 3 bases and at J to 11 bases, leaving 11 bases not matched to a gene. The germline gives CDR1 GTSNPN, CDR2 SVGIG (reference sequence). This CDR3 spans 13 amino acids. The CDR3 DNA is TGTGCCTGGAGCGGGACAGGGACCGTTCGAAAGTACTTC. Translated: CAWSGTGTVRKYF.

CDR3 nucleotide sequence: TGCAGCGCCCTAGGCCGCAATGAGCAGTTCTTC. Translated: CSALGRNEQFF. The rearrangement links TRBV29-1 to TRBJ2-1; D unclear. Trimming took 7 bases from V and 6 from J, leaving 10 bases between them. There are 11 residues in the CDR3. Germline values: CDR1 SQVTM, CDR2 ANQGSEA.

In DNA, the CDR3 is TGTGCCACCAGCAGAGATGGGAGCGGCCGAGAGACCCAGTACTTC. This translates into CATSRDGSGRETQYF. This chain links TRBV15 with TRBJ2-5; TRBD2 might be the D (5 bases). Trimming took off 0 bases at V and 4 bases at J, with 12 bases between the two ends. Per the germline V gene, CDR1 is LNHNV and CDR2 is YYDKDF (reference sequence). CDR3 size: 15 residues.

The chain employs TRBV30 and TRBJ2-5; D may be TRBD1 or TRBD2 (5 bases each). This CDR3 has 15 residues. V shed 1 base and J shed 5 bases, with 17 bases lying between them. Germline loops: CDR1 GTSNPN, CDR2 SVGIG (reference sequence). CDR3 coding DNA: TGTGCCTGGAGTGCCTTTGGGGGAGAGGGGGAGACCCAGTACTTC. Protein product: CAWSAFGGEGETQYF.

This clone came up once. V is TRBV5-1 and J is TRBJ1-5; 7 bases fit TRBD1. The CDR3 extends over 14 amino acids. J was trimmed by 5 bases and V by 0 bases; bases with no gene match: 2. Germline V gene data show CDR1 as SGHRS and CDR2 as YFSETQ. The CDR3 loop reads CASSLDTGDQPQHF. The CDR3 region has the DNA TGCGCCAGCAGCTTGGATACAGGGGATCAGCCCCAGCATTTT.

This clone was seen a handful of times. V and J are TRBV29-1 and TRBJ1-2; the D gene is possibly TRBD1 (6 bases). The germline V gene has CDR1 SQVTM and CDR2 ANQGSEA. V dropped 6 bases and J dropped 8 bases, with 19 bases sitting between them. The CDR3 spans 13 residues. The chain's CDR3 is CSVAEDSRGGYTF. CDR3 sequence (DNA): TGCAGCGTAGCGGAGGACAGCCGGGGGGGCTACACCTTC.

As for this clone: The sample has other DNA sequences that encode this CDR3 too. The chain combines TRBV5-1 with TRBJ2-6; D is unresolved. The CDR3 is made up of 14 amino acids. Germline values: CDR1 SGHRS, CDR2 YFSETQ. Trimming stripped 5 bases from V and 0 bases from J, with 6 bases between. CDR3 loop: CASSWGSGANVLTF. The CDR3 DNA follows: TGCGCCAGCAGTTGGGGCTCTGGGGCCAACGTCCTGACTTTC.

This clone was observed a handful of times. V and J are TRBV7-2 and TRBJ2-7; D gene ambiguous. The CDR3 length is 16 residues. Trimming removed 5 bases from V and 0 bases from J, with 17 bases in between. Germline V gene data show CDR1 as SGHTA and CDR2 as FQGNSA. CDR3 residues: CASSPPERRVSYEQYF. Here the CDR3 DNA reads TGTGCCAGCAGCCCCCCGGAACGACGGGTCTCCTACGAGCAGTACTTC.

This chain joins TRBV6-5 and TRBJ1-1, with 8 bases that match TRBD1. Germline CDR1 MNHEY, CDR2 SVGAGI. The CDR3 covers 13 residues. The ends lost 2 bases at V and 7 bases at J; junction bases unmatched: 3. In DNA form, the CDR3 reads TGTGCCAGCAGTTACCTCACAGGGGGTGAAGCTTTCTTT. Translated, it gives CASSYLTGGEAFF.

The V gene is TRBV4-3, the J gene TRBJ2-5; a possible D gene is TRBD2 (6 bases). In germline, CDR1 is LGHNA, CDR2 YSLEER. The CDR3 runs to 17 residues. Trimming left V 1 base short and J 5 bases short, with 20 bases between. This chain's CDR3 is CASSQATSGDPIETQYF. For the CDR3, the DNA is TGCGCCAGCAGCCAAGCCACCTCGGGAGACCCAATTGAGACCCAGTACTTC.

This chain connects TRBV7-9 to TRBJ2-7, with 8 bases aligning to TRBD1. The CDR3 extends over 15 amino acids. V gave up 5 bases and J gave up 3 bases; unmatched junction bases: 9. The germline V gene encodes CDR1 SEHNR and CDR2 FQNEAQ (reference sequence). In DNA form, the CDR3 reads TGTGCCAGCAGCGGACGCAGGGGGCGCCGCTACGAGCAGTACTTC. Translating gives CASSGRRGRRYEQYF.

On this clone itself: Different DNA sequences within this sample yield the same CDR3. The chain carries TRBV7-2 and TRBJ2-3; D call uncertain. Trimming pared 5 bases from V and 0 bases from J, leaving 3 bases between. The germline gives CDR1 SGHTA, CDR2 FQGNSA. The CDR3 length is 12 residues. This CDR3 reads CASSPSTDTQYF. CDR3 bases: TGTGCCAGCAGCCCAAGCACAGATACGCAGTATTTT.

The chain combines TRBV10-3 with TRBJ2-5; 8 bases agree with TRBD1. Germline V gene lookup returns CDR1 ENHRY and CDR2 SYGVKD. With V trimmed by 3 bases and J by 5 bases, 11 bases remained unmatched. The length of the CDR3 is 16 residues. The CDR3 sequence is CAISDFGQGSLETQYF. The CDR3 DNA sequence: TGTGCCATCAGTGATTTCGGACAGGGAAGTTTGGAGACCCAGTACTTC.

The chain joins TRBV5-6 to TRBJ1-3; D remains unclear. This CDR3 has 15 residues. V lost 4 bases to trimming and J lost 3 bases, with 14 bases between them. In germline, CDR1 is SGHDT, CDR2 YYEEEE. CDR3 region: CASSQDLVGGNTIYF. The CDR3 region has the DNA TGTGCCAGCAGCCAGGACCTTGTGGGTGGAAACACCATATATTTT.

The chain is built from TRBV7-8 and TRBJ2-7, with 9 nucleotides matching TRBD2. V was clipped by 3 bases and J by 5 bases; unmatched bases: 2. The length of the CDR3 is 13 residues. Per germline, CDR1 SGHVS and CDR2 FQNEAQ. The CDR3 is CASSFRTSDEQYF. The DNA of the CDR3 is TGTGCCAGCAGCTTCCGGACTAGCGACGAGCAGTACTTC.